The source of this TCR beta chain is a study of blood T cell repertoires in COVID-19. Whole-study context: T cells, B-cell-depleted T cells, or PBMCs provided the cDNA or gDNA that served as material.

Enrolled during active infection, Seattle patients were then followed longitudinally. Under the authors' procedure: The authors estimated nucleated cell counts from reference gene primer amplification. The table came from immunoSEQ multiplex PCR; TCRdb's copy has only in-frame clones and leaves some out. V, J and clone size were drawn from that table, and D and trimming were deduced from the DNA. The data hold over 250,000 clones, with 75% to 90% observed a single time. This sequence was found in a woman in her 70s with COVID-19, enrolled during active disease. Material: peripheral blood.

In DNA, the CDR3 is TGTGCCAGTAGGTCGGGGAACCTGAACACTGAAGCTTTCTTT. This gives the protein CASRSGNLNTEAFF. The chain carries TRBV19 and TRBJ1-1; D is undetermined. V lost 6 bases and J lost 0, with 11 bases in between. The CDR3 has 14 residues. The germline V gene encodes CDR1 LNHDA and CDR2 SQIVND (reference sequence).